This T cell receptor beta chain was identified during a study of T cell responses to AZD1222 COVID-19 vaccine (dated by TCRdb to the early 2020s). General notes on the study: AZD1222 recipients whose second dose came at about 4 weeks and those whose second dose came at about 12 weeks were combined into one group, since spike-specific TCR depth and breadth did not differ between the two schedules. Trial participants were enrolled by age into 18-55, 56-69 and 70-plus year subgroups, with approximately 160, 26 and 62 TCR-sequenced participants respectively. A total of around 240 trial participants underwent TCR sequencing, of whom around 200 received two doses of AZD1222 and some 25 received two doses of the MenACWY control vaccine.

What the time point label conveys for this sample: baseline before first vaccination. Samples from vaccinated people were obtained from the UK trials COV001 and COV002, which included a single-blind randomized controlled phase 2/3 trial of AZD1222 (ChAdOx1 nCoV-19) in healthy adults. For TCRbeta chain sequencing, PBMC samples were collected from trial participants at day 0 and at day 28 after the second dose. The full study reports these points: The 56-69-year group was small, and its depth increase did not reach significance, likely because of low power. Reportedly, close to half of the unique spike-specific TCRs recognized epitopes lying outside the regions that are mutated in the B.1.351 and B.1.1.7 variants. After two AZD1222 doses, both the breadth and the depth of spike-specific TCRs were significantly higher than at day 0 and than in MenACWY recipients. Vaccine-associated CD4 TCRs spanned the whole spike protein, with dominant responses in regions 160-218 and 743-854. Participants were mostly white British and included more females than males, and it was suggested by the authors that clonal diversity may have been underestimated. No day 14 peak-response samples were available, so repertoires were characterized only after the peak T cell response. Conclusions about previously exposed vaccinees were limited because only six AZD1222 recipients were SARS-CoV-2 seropositive at baseline.

With regard to this clone: Its binding antigen is unknown. Per-base quality was not reported, and no clone a single base away is much larger than it.

The CDR3 regions of human TCRbeta chains were analyzed by immunosequencing. The study's processing was this. Repertoire TCRs were matched against a reference library of SARS-CoV-2-specific TCRs generated with the MIRA antigen-specificity platform. Breadth meant the fraction of unique TCRs that were SARS-CoV-2-associated, whereas depth meant the fraction of total T cells that were SARS-CoV-2-associated. Each spike-specific TCR was assigned to its reactive spike region and to a CD4 or CD8 class using the MIRA data. Log10-transformed breadth and depth values were compared by one-way ANOVA with Sidak's multiple comparisons tests. Not all clones reach the TCRdb copy of this immuneACCESS table, which keeps in-frame sequences only. Checked studies attribute under half of the gap to unresolved V genes and leave the rest unexplained. V, J and clone size derive from that table, while D and trimming were established from the DNA sequence. The table for this sample lists some 190,000 clones; over 75% of them were counted only once. The ten largest clones represent 6.9% of the sample.

Sequences SEHNR (CDR1) and FQNEAQ (CDR2) are obtained from the germline V gene (reference sequence). V was cut back by 1 base and J by 1 base, leaving a gap of 10 bases between them. The CDR3 has 15 amino acids, counting the end cysteine and phenylalanine. The only DNA kept is the CDR3, 45 bases in frame from the first base. Sequencing used peripheral blood, obtained on day 0 of AZD1222 vaccination. This sequence was found in an adult in good health. The chain is encoded by TRBV7-9 joined to TRBJ1-1, with TRBD1 as a weak D call on 5 bases. Here is the DNA: TGTGCCAGCAGCTTAGGCCCGGGACCGAACACTGAAGCTTTCTTT. It codes for CASSLGPGPNTEAFF. This CDR3, with the reference TRBV7-9 and TRBJ1-1 proteins standing in past its ends, gives the full variable domain DTGVSQNPRHKITKRGQNVTFRCDPISEHNRLYWYRQTLGQGPEFLTYFQNEAQLEKSRLLSDRFSAERPKGSFSTLEIQRTEQGDSAMYLCASSLGPGPNTEAFFGQGTRLTVV.